The 31 T cell receptor beta chains reported below all come from one sample, sequenced in a study of patients and donors after allogeneic stem cell transplantation. TCRdb called the RT-PCR reads again in MiXCR, with one record for every CDR3 protein. The profile shows roughly 230,000 distinct CDR3 sequences, about 14% of them singletons. The sample comprised blood, either unsorted or a sorted T cell fraction (not recorded which). The origin of the receptors is a human donor who was either an allogeneic HSCT recipient or a stem cell or donor lymphocyte infusion donor (not recorded which). It is not recorded whose cells these are; they may come from a transplant donor.

In its sample, this clonotype was seen many times. V usage is TRBV6-1 and J usage is TRBJ1-1, with D perhaps TRBD1 (6 bases). V lost 6 bases and J 7 bases, leaving 12 bases between the germline ends. Germline V gives CDR1 MNHNS, CDR2 SASEGT. This CDR3 region has 12 residues. This CDR3 reads CASSLQGYEAFF. DNA for the CDR3: TGTGCCAGCAGCCTACAGGGCTATGAAGCTTTCTTT.

This chain uses TRBV7-2 with TRBJ1-5; no definite D call. Between the trimmed V and J ends, which lost 1 base and 3 bases, there was a span of 10 bases. The germline V gene has CDR1 SGHTA and CDR2 FQGNSA. The CDR3 covers 15 residues. Written as DNA, the CDR3 is TGTGCCAGCAGCTTAGGAGGGAAGGTCAATCAGCCCCAGCATTTT. Translated, it gives CASSLGGKVNQPQHF.

The rearrangement joins TRBV7-9 to TRBJ2-7; maybe TRBD1 (6 bases). The germline V gene encodes CDR1 SEHNR and CDR2 FQNEAQ (reference sequence). This CDR3 comprises 14 residues. Trimming stripped 2 bases from V and 3 bases from J, with 11 bases between. Here the CDR3 DNA reads TGTGCCAGCAGCTTATCTTCACAGGGCTACGAGCAGTACTTC. It specifies CASSLSSQGYEQYF.

The chain carries TRBV6-2 or TRBV6-3 and TRBJ2-3; D is possibly TRBD2 (5 bases). Germline V gives CDR1 MNHEY, CDR2 SVGEGT. V lost 5 bases to trimming and J lost 4 bases, with 13 bases between them. The length of the CDR3 is 14 residues. The CDR3 sequence is CASSNRLEADTQYF. In DNA form, the CDR3 reads TGTGCCAGCAGTAACCGGTTGGAGGCAGATACGCAGTATTTT.

The chain carries TRBV27 and TRBJ2-1; 8 bases are a match to TRBD2. There are 13 residues in the CDR3. The V gene's germline CDR1 is MNHEY and CDR2 SMNVEV (reference sequence). V was clipped by 8 bases and J by 11 bases; unmatched bases: 11. The chain's CDR3 is CASGLESGRQQFF. The CDR3 coding sequence is TGTGCCAGCGGACTCGAGAGCGGGAGACAGCAGTTCTTC.

The chain employs TRBV29-1 and TRBJ2-5, with 9 bases fitting TRBD2. This CDR3 is 15 amino acids long. CDR1 is SQVTM, CDR2 ANQGSEA, per germline. V lost 6 bases, J lost 3 bases, and 11 bases stayed unmatched. The CDR3 loop is CSVGQIAGAEETQYF. In DNA, the CDR3 is TGCAGCGTCGGGCAGATAGCGGGAGCTGAAGAGACCCAGTACTTC. Drawing the rest from reference TRBV29-1 and TRBJ2-5, the complete variable domain is SAVISQKPSRDICQRGTSLTIQCQVDSQVTMMFWYRQQPGQSLTLIATANQGSEATYESGFVIDKFPISRPNLTFSTLTVSNMSPEDSSIYLCSVGQIAGAEETQYFGPGTRLLVL.

The chain has TRBV5-1 and TRBJ2-1; D unclear. The CDR3 totals 14 residues. V was cut by 0 bases and J by 6 bases, with 10 bases left in between. CDR1 is SGHRS and CDR2 is YFSETQ in the germline V gene. The CDR3 loop is CASSLGRVGNEQFF. The CDR3 nucleotides read TGCGCCAGCAGCTTGGGAAGGGTGGGCAATGAGCAGTTCTTC.

The chain joins TRBV30 to TRBJ1-1; D possibly corresponds to TRBD1 (5 bases). This CDR3 has 12 amino acids. Germline V gene sequence: CDR1 GTSNPN, CDR2 SVGIG (reference sequence). V dropped 3 bases and J dropped 5 bases, with 10 bases sitting between them. DNA for the CDR3: TGTGCCTGGAGCCGAGGGGTTACTGAAGCTTTCTTT. Amino acids: CAWSRGVTEAFF.

The chain joins TRBV12-3 or TRBV12-4 to TRBJ1-1; tentatively, D is TRBD1 (6 bases). Deletions cut 5 bases from V and 5 bases from J, with 21 bases between. This CDR3 has 16 residues. The CDR3 protein is CASSPRGRGGRTEAFF. CDR3 nucleotides: TGTGCCAGCAGTCCTCGGGGCAGGGGCGGACGGACTGAAGCTTTCTTT.

In its sample, this clonotype was seen a few times. The V call is TRBV20-1, the J call TRBJ2-7; 7 bases agree with TRBD2. Germline V gives CDR1 DFQATT, CDR2 SNEGSKA (reference sequence). V dropped 4 bases and J dropped 0; count of bases not matched to a gene: 6. CDR3 length equals 14 residues. This chain's CDR3 is CSATYGGSSYEQYF. The CDR3 nucleotides read TGCAGTGCTACGTATGGCGGGAGCTCCTACGAGCAGTACTTC.

J is TRBJ1-3 and V is TRBV9, with 11 bases lining up with TRBD1. The CDR3 covers 17 residues. Germline CDR1 and CDR2: SGDLS and YYNGEE. The V segment lost 4 bases and the J segment 2 bases; nucleotides outside the gene matches: 8. This CDR3 is CASSLTQGQGAGNTIYF. CDR3 coding DNA: TGTGCCAGCAGCCTTACTCAGGGACAGGGGGCTGGAAACACCATATATTTT.

This chain joins TRBV20-1 and TRBJ1-4, with 11 bases that match TRBD1. Trimming removed 5 bases from V and 2 bases from J; junction bases left unmatched: 4. CDR1 and CDR2 from the germline V gene are DFQATT and SNEGSKA (reference sequence). The CDR3 spans 15 residues. The CDR3 bases are TGCAGTGCTCGTCGGACAGGGGGCACTAATGAAAAACTGTTTTTT. Translation: CSARRTGGTNEKLFF.

CDR3 sequence reads: CASSGGQISDTQYF. The CDR3 bases are TGTGCCAGCAGCGGAGGACAGATTTCAGATACGCAGTATTTT. The chain links TRBV5-6 to TRBJ2-3, with D tentatively TRBD1 (6 bases). Trimming left V 4 bases short and J 4 bases short, with 13 bases between. The CDR3 runs to 14 residues. CDR1 SGHDT and CDR2 YYEEEE come from the germline V gene.

The rearrangement links TRBV5-1 to TRBJ2-1, with D perhaps matching TRBD2 (7 bases). Germline lookup yields CDR1 SGHRS and CDR2 YFSETQ. CDR3 length: 16 residues. Trimming left V 1 base short and J 5 bases short, with 16 bases between. The CDR3 loop is CASSLSGAGANNEQFF. The CDR3 nucleotides read TGCGCCAGCAGCTTGTCCGGGGCGGGGGCCAACAATGAGCAGTTCTTC.

V and J are TRBV10-3 and TRBJ2-2, with D unclear. V was trimmed by 9 bases and J by 0 bases, leaving 14 bases between them. The CDR3 extends over 15 amino acids. CDR1 and CDR2 from the germline V gene are ENHRY and SYGVKD. The CDR3 coding sequence is TGTGCCATAGCCTCGGCGGACGCGAACACCGGGGAGCTGTTTTTT. As protein: CAIASADANTGELFF.

This clonotype was seen a handful of times. The J gene is TRBJ1-2, the V gene TRBV5-6, with 10 bases that match TRBD1. Per the germline V gene, CDR1 is SGHDT and CDR2 is YYEEEE. V was pared by 2 bases and J by 4 bases, with 5 bases of the junction left unmatched. The CDR3 extends over 15 amino acids. The CDR3 reads CASSFRDRGGYGYTF. The CDR3 region has the DNA TGTGCCAGCAGCTTCCGGGACAGGGGAGGCTATGGCTACACCTTC.

The genes are TRBV12-3 or TRBV12-4 and TRBJ2-4, with D unclear. CDR3 size: 10 residues. The ends were cut back, 6 bases at V and 9 bases at J, with 6 bases in the middle. DNA for the CDR3: TGTGCCAGCAGCCAAGGCATTCAGTACTTC. Translation: CASSQGIQYF.

This clonotype came up many times. The V and J genes are TRBV4-1 and TRBJ2-3, with D possibly being TRBD2 (6 bases). The V gene lost 0 bases and the J gene lost 6 bases, with 13 bases spanning the gap. Per germline, CDR1 MGHRA and CDR2 YSYEKL. The CDR3 is 15 amino acids. CDR3 loop: CASSQEGREADTQYF. The CDR3 nucleotides read TGCGCCAGCAGCCAAGAGGGCAGGGAGGCGGATACGCAGTATTTT.

J is TRBJ2-7 and V is TRBV5-4; D is ambiguous. CDR3 size: 15 residues. Trimming removed 0 bases from V and 1 base from J, with 11 bases in between. Germline lookup yields CDR1 SGHNT and CDR2 YYREEE (reference sequence). The CDR3 sequence is CASSLEADPSYEQYF. The CDR3, as DNA: TGTGCCAGCAGCTTGGAAGCCGATCCTTCCTACGAGCAGTACTTC.

At least ten counts were recorded for this clonotype. The chain joins TRBV27 to TRBJ2-4; no reliable D call. The CDR3 runs to 13 residues. Germline V gene sequence: CDR1 MNHEY, CDR2 SMNVEV (reference sequence). V gave up 6 bases and J gave up 2 bases, with 8 bases separating them. This CDR3 is CASSHGPKNIQYF. Written as DNA, the CDR3 is TGTGCCAGCAGCCACGGACCCAAAAACATTCAGTACTTC.

This clonotype has ten or more counts. The rearrangement links TRBV4-1 to TRBJ2-3, with 11 bases matching TRBD2. There are 17 residues in the CDR3. V lost 0 bases, J lost 3 bases, and 5 bases stayed unmatched. Germline CDR1 reads MGHRA; CDR2 reads YSYEKL. CDR3 sequence reads: CASSQEAGTSGTDTQYF. In nucleotides, the CDR3 is TGCGCCAGCAGCCAAGAGGCAGGGACTAGCGGTACAGATACGCAGTATTTT.

The table lists this clonotype with a few counts. The V gene is TRBV19, the J gene TRBJ1-5; D possibly corresponds to TRBD1 (6 bases). The V gene's germline CDR1 is LNHDA and CDR2 SQIVND (reference sequence). CDR3 length equals 13 residues. The V gene lost 7 bases and the J gene lost 11 bases, with 18 bases spanning the gap. CDR3 in DNA: TGTGCCAGTACTTCGACTGTGGAGGGGGCCCAGCATTTT. As protein: CASTSTVEGAQHF.

This clonotype was recorded at least ten times. The genes are TRBV11-2 and TRBJ1-3; D perhaps matches TRBD1 (5 bases). This CDR3 region has 18 residues. CDR1 and CDR2 from the germline V gene are SGHAT and FQNNGV. Trimming removed 5 bases at V and 7 bases at J, with 27 bases between. The CDR3 DNA reads as TGTGCCAGCAGCCCAGACAGCAATCCTGGTTTAGGGTCGAACACCATATATTTT. Encoded protein: CASSPDSNPGLGSNTIYF.

The CDR3 reads CATRGTGENTEAFF. The CDR3 DNA follows: TGTGCCACGAGGGGGACGGGGGAGAACACTGAAGCTTTCTTT. The chain links TRBV24-1 to TRBJ1-1; a weak D match, TRBD1 (6 bases). V gave up 10 bases and J gave up 1 base, with 15 bases separating them. This CDR3 spans 14 amino acids. CDR1 and CDR2 (germline): KGHDR, SFDVKD.

The V gene is TRBV20-1, the J gene TRBJ1-1, with TRBD1 identical over 8 bases. V lost 5 bases to trimming and J lost 3 bases; unmatched junction nucleotides: 8. Germline CDR1 DFQATT, CDR2 SNEGSKA (reference sequence). The CDR3 loop spans 14 amino acids. CDR3: CSASTGGWYTEAFF. CDR3 coding DNA: TGCAGTGCTTCTACAGGGGGGTGGTACACTGAAGCTTTCTTT.

This clonotype was counted a few times. The rearrangement links TRBV18 to TRBJ2-7, with TRBD2 matching 9 bases. This CDR3 spans 18 amino acids. J gave up 5 bases and V 2 bases, and 16 bases lay outside the gene matches. CDR1 and CDR2 from the germline V gene are KGHSH and LQKENI. The CDR3 spells CASSPLIAGVRSFNEQYF. Here the CDR3 DNA reads TGTGCCAGCTCACCATTGATAGCGGGAGTAAGATCCTTTAACGAGCAGTACTTC.

The chain uses TRBV4-2 and TRBJ2-3; D perhaps matches TRBD2 (7 bases). The CDR3 sequence is 17 residues long. The V end was cut by 6 bases, the J end by 1 base, with 20 bases between. Germline V gene lookup returns CDR1 LGHNA and CDR2 YNFKEQ. This CDR3 is CASSKGGRKLGTDTQYF. CDR3 coding DNA: TGTGCCAGCAGTAAGGGGGGGCGAAAATTAGGCACAGATACGCAGTATTTT.

In its sample, this clonotype was seen many times. Here the CDR3 reads CASSSRGGGSSYEQYF. CDR3 DNA sequence: TGTGCCAGCAGTTCCCGGGGTGGAGGGAGCTCCTACGAGCAGTACTTC. The chain has TRBV28 and TRBJ2-7; D may be TRBD2 (6 bases). This CDR3 is built from 16 residues. V was cut by 4 bases and J by 0 bases, with 16 bases left in between. Germline V gives CDR1 MDHEN, CDR2 SYDVKM.

This clonotype has more than one count but fewer than ten. The chain carries TRBV13 and TRBJ1-1; maybe TRBD1 (5 bases). This CDR3 has 16 amino acids. The V end lost 1 base, the J end lost 1 base, and 13 bases lay between the germline ends. Germline V lookup: CDR1 PRHDT, CDR2 FYEKMQ (reference sequence). CDR3 in amino acids: CASSLAGGLQNTEAFF. The CDR3 coding sequence is TGTGCCAGCAGCTTAGCGGGGGGACTCCAGAACACTGAAGCTTTCTTT.

The genes are TRBV20-1 and TRBJ2-3; 7 positions agree with TRBD2. CDR3 length: 16 residues. V shed 3 bases, J shed 2 bases, and the junction held 11 bases outside the gene matches. The germline CDR1 and CDR2 sequences are DFQATT and SNEGSKA (reference sequence). Written as DNA, the CDR3 is TGCAGTGCTAGCCCCCTTAACGGGGGGTACACAGATACGCAGTATTTT. It is translated as CSASPLNGGYTDTQYF.

This chain links TRBV18 with TRBJ2-3; D is perhaps TRBD1 (6 bases). V lost 6 bases and J lost 0, with 10 bases in between. Germline assignment: CDR1 KGHSH and CDR2 LQKENI. This CDR3 is 14 amino acids long. CDR3 nucleotides: TGTGCCAGCTCTGAGACAGGTAGCACAGATACGCAGTATTTT. Encoded protein: CASSETGSTDTQYF.